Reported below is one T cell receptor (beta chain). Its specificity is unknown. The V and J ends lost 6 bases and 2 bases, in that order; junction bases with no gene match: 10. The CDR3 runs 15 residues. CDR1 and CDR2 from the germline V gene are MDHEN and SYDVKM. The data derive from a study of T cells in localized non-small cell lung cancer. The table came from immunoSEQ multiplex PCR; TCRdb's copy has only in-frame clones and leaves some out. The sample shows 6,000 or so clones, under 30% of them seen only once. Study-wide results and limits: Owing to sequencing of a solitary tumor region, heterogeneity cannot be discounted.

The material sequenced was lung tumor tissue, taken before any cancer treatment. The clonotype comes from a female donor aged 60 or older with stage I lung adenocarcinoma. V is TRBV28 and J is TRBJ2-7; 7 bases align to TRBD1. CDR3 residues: CASSPTPGTAYEQYF. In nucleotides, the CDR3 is TGTGCCAGCAGCCCAACCCCCGGGACAGCCTACGAGCAGTACTTC.